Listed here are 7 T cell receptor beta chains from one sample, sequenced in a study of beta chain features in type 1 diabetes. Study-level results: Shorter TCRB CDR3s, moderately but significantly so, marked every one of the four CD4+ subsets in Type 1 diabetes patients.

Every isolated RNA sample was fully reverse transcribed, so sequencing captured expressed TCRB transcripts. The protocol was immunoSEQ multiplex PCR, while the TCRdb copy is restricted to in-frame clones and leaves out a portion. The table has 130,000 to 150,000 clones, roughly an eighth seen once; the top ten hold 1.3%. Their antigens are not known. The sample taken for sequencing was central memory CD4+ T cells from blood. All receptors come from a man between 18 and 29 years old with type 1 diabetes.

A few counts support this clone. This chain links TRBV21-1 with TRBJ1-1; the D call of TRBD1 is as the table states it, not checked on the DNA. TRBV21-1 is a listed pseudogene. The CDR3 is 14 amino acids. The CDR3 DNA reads TGTGCCAGCAGCACGGACACCTCGAACACTGAAGCTTTCTTT. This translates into CASSTDTSNTEAFF.

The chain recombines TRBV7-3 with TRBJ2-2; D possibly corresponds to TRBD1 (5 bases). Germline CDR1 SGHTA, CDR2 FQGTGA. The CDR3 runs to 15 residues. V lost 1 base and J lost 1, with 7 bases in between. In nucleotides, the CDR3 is TGTGCCAGCAGCTTAAGCGGACAGAACACCGGGGAGCTGTTTTTT. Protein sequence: CASSLSGQNTGELFF. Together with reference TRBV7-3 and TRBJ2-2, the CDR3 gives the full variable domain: GAGVSQTPSNKVTEKGKYVELRCDPISGHTALYWYRQSLGQGPEFLIYFQGTGAADDSGLPNDRFFAVRPEGSVSTLKIQRTERGDSAVYLCASSLSGQNTGELFFGEGSRLTVL.

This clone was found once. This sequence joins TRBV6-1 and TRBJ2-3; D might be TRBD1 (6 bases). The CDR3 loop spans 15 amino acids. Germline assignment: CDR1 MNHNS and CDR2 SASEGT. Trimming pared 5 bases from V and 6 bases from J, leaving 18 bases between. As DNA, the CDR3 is TGTGCCAGCAGTCCCGGGACATCCCCCTGGGATACGCAGTATTTT. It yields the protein CASSPGTSPWDTQYF.

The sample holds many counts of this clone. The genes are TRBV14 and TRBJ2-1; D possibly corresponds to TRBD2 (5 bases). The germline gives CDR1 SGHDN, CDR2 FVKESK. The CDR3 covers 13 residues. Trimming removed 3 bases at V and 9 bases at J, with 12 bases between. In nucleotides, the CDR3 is TGTGCCAGCAGCCAGGACTTCGCCGGTGAGCAGTTCTTC. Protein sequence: CASSQDFAGEQFF.

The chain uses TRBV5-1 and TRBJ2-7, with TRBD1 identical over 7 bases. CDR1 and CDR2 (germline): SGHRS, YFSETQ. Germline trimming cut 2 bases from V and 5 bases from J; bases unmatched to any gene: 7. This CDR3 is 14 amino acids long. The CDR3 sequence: CASSFPNRGHEQYF. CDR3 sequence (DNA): TGCGCCAGCAGCTTCCCTAACAGGGGCCACGAGCAGTACTTC. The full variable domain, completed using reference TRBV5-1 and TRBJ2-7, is KAGVTQTPRYLIKTRGQQVTLSCSPISGHRSVSWYQQTPGQGLQFLFEYFSETQRNKGNFPGRFSGRQFSNSRSEMNVSTLELGDSALYLCASSFPNRGHEQYFGPGTRLTVT.

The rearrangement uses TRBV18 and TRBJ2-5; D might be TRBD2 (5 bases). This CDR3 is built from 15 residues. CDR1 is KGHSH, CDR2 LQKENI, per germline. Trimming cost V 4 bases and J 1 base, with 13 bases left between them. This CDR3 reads CASSQASRTQETQYF. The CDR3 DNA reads TGTGCCAGCTCACAGGCTAGCAGGACCCAAGAGACCCAGTACTTC.

CDR3 sequence (DNA): TGTGCCAGCAGCTTAGCAAGAAGCAATCAGCCCCAGCATTTT. This gives the protein CASSLARSNQPQHF. The chain combines TRBV7-2 with TRBJ1-5, with D unclear. V was shortened by 0 bases and J by 1 base, with 4 bases between the two germline ends. The germline V gene encodes CDR1 SGHTA and CDR2 FQGNSA. The CDR3 contains 14 residues.